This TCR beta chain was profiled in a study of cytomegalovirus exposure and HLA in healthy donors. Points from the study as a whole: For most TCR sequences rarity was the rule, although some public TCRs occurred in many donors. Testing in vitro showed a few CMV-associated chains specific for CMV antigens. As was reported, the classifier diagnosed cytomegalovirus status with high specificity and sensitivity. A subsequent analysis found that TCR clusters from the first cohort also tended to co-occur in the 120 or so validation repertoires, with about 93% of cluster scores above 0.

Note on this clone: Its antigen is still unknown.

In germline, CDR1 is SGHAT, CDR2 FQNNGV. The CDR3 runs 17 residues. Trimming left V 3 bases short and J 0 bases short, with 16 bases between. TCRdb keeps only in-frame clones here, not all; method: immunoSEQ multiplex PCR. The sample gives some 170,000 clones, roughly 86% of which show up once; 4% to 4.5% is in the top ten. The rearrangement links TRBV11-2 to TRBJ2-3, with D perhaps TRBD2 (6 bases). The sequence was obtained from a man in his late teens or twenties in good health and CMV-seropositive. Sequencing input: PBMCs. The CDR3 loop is CASSFIWGESSTDTQYF. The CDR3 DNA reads TGTGCCAGCAGCTTTATTTGGGGGGAGTCTAGCACAGATACGCAGTATTTT.